This is a list of T cell receptor beta chains from one sample in a study of control samples from healthy donors and cancer patients. Data came from immunoSEQ multiplex PCR; TCRdb stores just in-frame clones and leaves some out. The sample has approximately 81,000 clones; around 94% are singletons. The sequenced sample consisted of blood. These receptor sequences come from a woman in her late teens or twenties in good health. Both conserved end residues are trimmed from each CDR3. Each record gives: V gene, clone size, J gene, CDR3 protein. Some rows have no size entry. The others give once, few or many, or a class for an expanded clone.

v_gene: TRBV5-1
abundance: NA
j_gene: TRBJ2-7
CDR3aa: ASTGEYSSEQY

v_gene: TRBV15
abundance: few
j_gene: TRBJ1-5
CDR3aa: ATRSRDILNQPQH

v_gene: TRBV12-3/TRBV12-4
abundance: once
j_gene: TRBJ2-3
CDR3aa: ASRLTGDTQY

v_gene: TRBV6-6
abundance: NA
j_gene: TRBJ1-1
CDR3aa: ASNPGLTEAF

v_gene: TRBV10-3
abundance: NA
j_gene: TRBJ2-5
CDR3aa: AISPGGTQETQY

v_gene: TRBV6-5
abundance: NA
j_gene: TRBJ1-1
CDR3aa: ATQRWDRGPTEAF

v_gene: TRBV29-1
abundance: NA
j_gene: TRBJ1-2
CDR3aa: SAQGGTEHGYT

v_gene: TRBV5-4
abundance: NA
j_gene: TRBJ2-3
CDR3aa: ASRLAGGSTDTQY

v_gene: TRBV5-1
abundance: NA
j_gene: TRBJ2-7
CDR3aa: ASSCEQY

v_gene: TRBV6-6
abundance: NA
j_gene: TRBJ2-1
CDR3aa: ASSLRGSSYNEQF

v_gene: TRBV4-1
abundance: NA
j_gene: TRBJ1-4
CDR3aa: ASSQDGGGSYEKLF

v_gene: TRBV7-9
abundance: NA
j_gene: TRBJ1-2
CDR3aa: ASSEDYGYT

v_gene: TRBV5-4
abundance: NA
j_gene: TRBJ1-4
CDR3aa: ASSLSGSSEKLF

v_gene: TRBV7-9
abundance: few
j_gene: TRBJ2-7
CDR3aa: ASSHGIRVYEQY

v_gene: TRBV27
abundance: NA
j_gene: TRBJ2-3
CDR3aa: ASSRDWTDTQY

v_gene: TRBV28
abundance: NA
j_gene: TRBJ1-6
CDR3aa: ASRNPGTGNSPLH

v_gene: TRBV5-1
abundance: NA
j_gene: TRBJ1-5
CDR3aa: ASSFWGDQPQH

v_gene: TRBV28
abundance: NA
j_gene: TRBJ2-2
CDR3aa: ASSSTDGHTGELF

v_gene: TRBV4-1
abundance: NA
j_gene: TRBJ2-1
CDR3aa: ASSQGTTNYNEQF

v_gene: TRBV28
abundance: NA
j_gene: TRBJ2-3
CDR3aa: ASSSNHKDTQY

v_gene: TRBV28
abundance: few
j_gene: TRBJ1-6
CDR3aa: ASSLSGSSYNSPLH

v_gene: TRBV11-2
abundance: NA
j_gene: TRBJ1-1
CDR3aa: ASSRLTGGTEAF